This T cell receptor (beta chain) was identified in a study of blood T cell repertoires in COVID-19. Across the study: Samples of COVID-19 (acute and convalescent) were obtained from the United States, Italy and Spain. The analysed material was cDNA or gDNA that came from T cells, B-cell-depleted T cells, or PBMCs.

Authors' analysis steps: Nucleated cell number was recorded as an estimate derived from reference gene primer amplification. Profiled with immunoSEQ multiplex PCR; TCRdb holds only in-frame clones, not every one. Clone size and the V and J calls come from that table; the DNA yielded D and trimming. The repertoire has tens of thousands of clones, over 90% of them found once; the top ten carry around 9.7%. The CDR3 runs 17 residues. V lost 3 bases to trimming and J lost 1 base; unmatched junction nucleotides: 6. From germline, CDR1 is SGDLS and CDR2 YYNGEE. The V and J genes are TRBV9 and TRBJ2-1; the match to TRBD2 covers 11 bases. The source of this sequence is a woman older than 75 with acute or convalescent COVID-19. The sample consisted of peripheral blood. The CDR3 bases are TGTGCCAGCAGCGAGACGGGACTAGCGGCGTCCTACAATGAGCAGTTCTTC. Residues: CASSETGLAASYNEQFF. The variable domain in full, completed from reference TRBV9 and TRBJ2-1, reads DSGVTQTPKHLITATGQRVTLRCSPRSGDLSVYWYQQSLDQGLQFLIQYYNGEERAKGNILERFSAQQFPDLHSELNLSSLELGDSALYFCASSETGLAASYNEQFFGPGTRLTVL.